The T cell receptor (beta chain) under discussion was sequenced for a study of blood T cell repertoires in COVID-19. Sequencing was performed with immunoSEQ multiplex PCR; in TCRdb, only in-frame clones are kept and a portion is missing. The data hold under 350,000 clones, with approximately 86% observed a single time. Germline V CDR1 and CDR2: SGHRS, YFSETQ. This CDR3 comprises 15 residues. V trimming: 5 bases; J trimming: 2 bases; junction bases outside the gene matches: 7. This clone came up once. The sequenced sample was PBMCs or T cells enriched from blood (not recorded which). V usage is TRBV5-1 and J usage is TRBJ2-3, with 8 bases identical to TRBD1. The sequence came from a middle-aged woman with acute COVID-19. The CDR3 coding sequence is TGCGCCAGCAGAGGGGCAGGGGGCATCACAGATACGCAGTATTTT. This sequence encodes CASRGAGGITDTQYF.